The T cell receptor (beta chain) described here comes from a study of CXCR3-negative and CXCR3-positive naive CD8 T cells (dated by TCRdb to 2018 to 2020). With respect to the entire study: In total, roughly 130 million TRB reads were obtained, corresponding to roughly 1.5 +/- 0.3 million reads per library. TRBV-TRBJ cluster analysis included naive subsets from a handful of donors and memory cells from 3 donors. The diversity and physicochemical repertoire analyses included roughly ten donors pooled from two independent experiments. The paper as a whole reports these results and caveats: Comparably high repertoire diversity was found in both naive subsets, whereas much lower repertoire diversity was found in memory CD8+ T cells. Naive CXCR3-negative and CXCR3-positive cells from the same donor showed similar TRBV-TRBJ usage, whereas memory cells showed distinct patterns. CXCR3 expression partially decreased after cryopreservation, so most assays used freshly isolated PBMCs. Because surface CD5, which is linked to self-reactivity in mice, was comparable between the naive subsets, TCR interaction strength was also inferred from TRB CDR3 physicochemical properties. Compared with CXCR3-negative naive cells, CXCR3-positive naive cells had TRB CDR3s with higher hydrophobicity (lower Kidera factor 4), lower energy, and higher strength and volume indices.

As for this clonotype: This clone's antigen is unknown.

The CDR1 and CDR2 encoded by the germline V gene are SGHTA and FQGNSA. The CDR3 runs 15 amino acids, cysteine and phenylalanine included. Nucleotide data are not available. Instrument used: NextSeq 550. The Human TCR Profiling Kit (MiLaboratory) was used to prepare UMI-labeled 5' RACE TRB cDNA libraries. The full amount of extracted RNA was used for cDNA synthesis, and the full amount of resulting cDNA was used for PCR amplification. Libraries were prepared in parallel using an identical number of PCR cycles. Processing in the source paper ran as follows. With a minimum of two reads required per UMI, MIGEC and MiXCR pulled out about 52,000 +/- 9,100 unique UMI-labeled TRB cDNA molecules from each library. On average, each library contained about 40,000 +/- 10,000 functional in-frame TRB CDR3 nucleotide clonotypes without stop codons. After downsampling to 5000 UMI-labeled TRB molecules per sample, diversity metrics, including normalized Shannon-Wiener and Chao1, were computed in VDJtools. For the central five CDR3 residues, VDJtools calculated physicochemical properties weighted by clonotype size, namely interaction energy, strength, volume and Kidera factor 4. After TCRdb reprocessed the reads, each CDR3 protein sequence was kept as one row, without DNA. The V and J calls, along with clone size, are taken from TCRdb and not from the paper's own processing. This sample's records show approximately 88,000 distinct CDR3 sequences. Around 0.51% of the sample is taken by the ten largest.

For each CD8+ T cell subset, flow sorting was done in triplicate, and roughly 330,000 cells per subset went directly into RLT lysis buffer. To keep memory contaminants out, a stringent definition of naive CD8+ T cells was applied: CD45RO-CCR7+CD27+CD95-. Using standard density gradient centrifugation, peripheral blood mononuclear cells were isolated from buffy coats. Naive CXCR3-negative and CXCR3-positive CD8+ T cells were flow-sorted using a FACSAria III. Total RNA was extracted from sorted cells using an RNeasy Mini Kit. The chain links TRBV7-2 with TRBJ2-7. Sequencing was carried out using naive CXCR3+ CD8+ T cells from blood. The cell subset or site label on this specimen signifies: CD45RO-CCR7+CD27+CD95- naive CD8+ T cells expressing CXCR3 (TNR3+). The sequence came from a human donor in good health. Some clones in this sample may be carry-over from other donors' samples. CDR3 reads: CASSLAQTGPYEQYF. The full variable domain, with segments outside the CDR3 supplied by the reference TRBV7-2 and TRBJ2-7 proteins, appears as GAGVSQSPSNKVTEKGKDVELRCDPISGHTALYWYRQSLGQGLEFLIYFQGNSAPDKSGLPSDRFSAERTGGSVSTLTIQRTQQEDSAVYLCASSLAQTGPYEQYFGPGTRLTVT.